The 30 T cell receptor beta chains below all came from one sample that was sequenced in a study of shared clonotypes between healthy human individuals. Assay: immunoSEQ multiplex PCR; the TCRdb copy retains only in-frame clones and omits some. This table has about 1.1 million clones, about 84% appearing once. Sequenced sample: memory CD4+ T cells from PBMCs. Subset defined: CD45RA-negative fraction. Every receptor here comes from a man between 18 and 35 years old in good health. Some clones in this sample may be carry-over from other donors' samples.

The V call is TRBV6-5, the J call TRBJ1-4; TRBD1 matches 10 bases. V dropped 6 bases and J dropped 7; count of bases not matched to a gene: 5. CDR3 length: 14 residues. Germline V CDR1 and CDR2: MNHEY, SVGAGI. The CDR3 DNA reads TGTGCCAGCAGCCGACAGGGGGCGGGTGAAAAACTGTTTTTT. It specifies CASSRQGAGEKLFF.

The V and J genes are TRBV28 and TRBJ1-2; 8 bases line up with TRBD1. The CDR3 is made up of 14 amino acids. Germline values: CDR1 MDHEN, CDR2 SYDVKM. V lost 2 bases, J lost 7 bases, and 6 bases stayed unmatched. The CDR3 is CASSLTQGAFGYTF. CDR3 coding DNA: TGTGCCAGCAGTTTAACGCAGGGGGCCTTTGGCTACACCTTC.

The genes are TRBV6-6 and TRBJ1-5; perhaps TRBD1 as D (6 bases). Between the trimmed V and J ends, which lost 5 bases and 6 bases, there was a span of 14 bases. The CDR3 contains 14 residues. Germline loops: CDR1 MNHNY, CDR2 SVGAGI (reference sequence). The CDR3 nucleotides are TGTGCCAGCAGTGGGGGCGGAGTGAGTCAGCCCCAGCATTTT. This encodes CASSGGGVSQPQHF.

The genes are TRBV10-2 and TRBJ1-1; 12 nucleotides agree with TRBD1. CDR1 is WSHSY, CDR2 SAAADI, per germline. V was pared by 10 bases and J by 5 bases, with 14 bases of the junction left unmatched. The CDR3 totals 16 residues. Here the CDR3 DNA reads TGCGCCACCTGGCCGGGACAGGGGGCTTGGAGGACTGAAGCTTTCTTT. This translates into CATWPGQGAWRTEAFF.

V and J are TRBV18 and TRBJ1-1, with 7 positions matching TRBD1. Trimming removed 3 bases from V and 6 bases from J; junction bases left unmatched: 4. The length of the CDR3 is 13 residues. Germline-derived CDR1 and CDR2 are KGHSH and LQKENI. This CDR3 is CASSPHQGAEAFF. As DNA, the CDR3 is TGTGCCAGCTCACCCCACCAGGGGGCTGAAGCTTTCTTT. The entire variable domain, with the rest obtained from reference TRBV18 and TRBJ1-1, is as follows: NAGVMQNPRHLVRRRGQEARLRCSPMKGHSHVYWYRQLPEEGLKFMVYLQKENIIDESGMPKERFSAEFPKEGPSILRIQQVVRGDSAAYFCASSPHQGAEAFFGQGTRLTVV.

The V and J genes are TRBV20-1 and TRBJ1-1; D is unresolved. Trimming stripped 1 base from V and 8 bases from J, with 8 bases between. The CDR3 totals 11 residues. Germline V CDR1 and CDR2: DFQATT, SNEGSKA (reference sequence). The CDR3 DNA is TGCAGTGCTAGAGGGGTCTCCGAAGCTTTCTTT. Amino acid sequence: CSARGVSEAFF.

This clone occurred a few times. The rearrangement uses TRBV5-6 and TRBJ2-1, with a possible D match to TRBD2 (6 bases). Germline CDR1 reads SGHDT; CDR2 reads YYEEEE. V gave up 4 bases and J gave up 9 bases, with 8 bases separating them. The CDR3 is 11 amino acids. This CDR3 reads CASSLGGEQFF. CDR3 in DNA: TGTGCCAGCAGCCTGGGAGGTGAGCAGTTCTTC.

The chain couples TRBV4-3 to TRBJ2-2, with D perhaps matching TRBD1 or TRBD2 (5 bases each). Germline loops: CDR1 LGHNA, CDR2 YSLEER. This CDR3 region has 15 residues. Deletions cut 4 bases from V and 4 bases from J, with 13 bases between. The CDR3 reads CASSLAGTLTGELFF. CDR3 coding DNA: TGCGCCAGCAGCCTGGCCGGGACCCTCACCGGGGAGCTGTTTTTT.

CDR3 protein: CATSRGLGTLYEQYF. CDR3 DNA sequence: TGTGCCACCAGCAGAGGACTCGGGACCCTCTACGAGCAGTACTTC. The chain uses TRBV15 and TRBJ2-7; either TRBD1 or TRBD2 may fit D (5 bases each). Germline-derived CDR1 and CDR2 are LNHNV and YYDKDF (reference sequence). The CDR3 is 15 residues long. Deletions cut 1 base from V and 3 bases from J, with 13 bases between.

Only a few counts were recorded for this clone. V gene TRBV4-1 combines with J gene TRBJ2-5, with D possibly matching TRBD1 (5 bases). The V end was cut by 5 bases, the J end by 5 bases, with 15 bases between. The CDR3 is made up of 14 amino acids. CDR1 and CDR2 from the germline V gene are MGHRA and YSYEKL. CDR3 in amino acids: CASSKGRTMETQYF. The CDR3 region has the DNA TGCGCCAGCAGCAAAGGGCGGACAATGGAGACCCAGTACTTC.

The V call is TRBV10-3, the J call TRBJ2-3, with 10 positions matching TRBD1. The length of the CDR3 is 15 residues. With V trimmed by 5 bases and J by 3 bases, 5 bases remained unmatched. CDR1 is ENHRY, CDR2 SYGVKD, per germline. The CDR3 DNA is TGTGCCATCAGTTTGGACAGGGGGGGGACAGATACGCAGTATTTT. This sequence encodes CAISLDRGGTDTQYF.

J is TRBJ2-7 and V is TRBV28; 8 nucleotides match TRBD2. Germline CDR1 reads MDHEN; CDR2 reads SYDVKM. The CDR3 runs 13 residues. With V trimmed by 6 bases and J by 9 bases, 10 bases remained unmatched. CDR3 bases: TGTGCCAGCAGCCCGGCCCTTGCGGGGGGGCAGTACTTC. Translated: CASSPALAGGQYF.

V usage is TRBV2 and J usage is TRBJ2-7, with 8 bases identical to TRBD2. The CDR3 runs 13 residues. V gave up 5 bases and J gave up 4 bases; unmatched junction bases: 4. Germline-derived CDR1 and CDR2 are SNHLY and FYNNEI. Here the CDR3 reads CASSSGRWYEQYF. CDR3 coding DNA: TGTGCCAGCAGTAGCGGGAGATGGTACGAGCAGTACTTC. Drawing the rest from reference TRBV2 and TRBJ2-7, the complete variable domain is EPEVTQTPSHQVTQMGQEVILRCVPISNHLYFYWYRQILGQKVEFLVSFYNNEISEKSEIFDDQFSVERPDGSNFTLKIRSTKLEDSAMYFCASSSGRWYEQYFGPGTRLTVT.

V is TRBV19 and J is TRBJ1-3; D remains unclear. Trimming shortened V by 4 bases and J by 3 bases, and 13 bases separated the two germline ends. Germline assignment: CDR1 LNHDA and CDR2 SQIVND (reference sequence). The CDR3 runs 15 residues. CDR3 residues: CASSTTPRIGNTIYF. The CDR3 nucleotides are TGTGCCAGTAGTACGACACCCCGGATTGGAAACACCATATATTTT.

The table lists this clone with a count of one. The CDR3 DNA follows: TGCGCCAGCAGCTTAACGGAGATCTATGGCTACACCTTC. It specifies CASSLTEIYGYTF. The chain joins TRBV5-1 to TRBJ1-2, with D hard to call. Germline V lookup: CDR1 SGHRS, CDR2 YFSETQ. Trimming removed 2 bases at V and 4 bases at J, with 9 bases between. CDR3 size: 13 residues. Full variable domain (rest looked up from reference TRBV5-1 and TRBJ1-2): KAGVTQTPRYLIKTRGQQVTLSCSPISGHRSVSWYQQTPGQGLQFLFEYFSETQRNKGNFPGRFSGRQFSNSRSEMNVSTLELGDSALYLCASSLTEIYGYTFGSGTRLTVV.

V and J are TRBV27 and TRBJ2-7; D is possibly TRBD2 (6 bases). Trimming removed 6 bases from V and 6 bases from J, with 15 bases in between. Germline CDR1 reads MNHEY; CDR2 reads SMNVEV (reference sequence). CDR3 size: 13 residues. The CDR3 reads CASRGGARGEQYF. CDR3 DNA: TGTGCCAGCAGGGGGGGTGCTCGGGGCGAGCAGTACTTC.

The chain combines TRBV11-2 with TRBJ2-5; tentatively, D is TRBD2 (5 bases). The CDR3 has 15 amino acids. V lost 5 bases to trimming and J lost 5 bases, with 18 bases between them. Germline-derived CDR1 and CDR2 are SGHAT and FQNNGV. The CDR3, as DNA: TGTGCCAGCAGCCCTAACTTGAGCGGTGGGGAGACCCAGTACTTC. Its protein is CASSPNLSGGETQYF.

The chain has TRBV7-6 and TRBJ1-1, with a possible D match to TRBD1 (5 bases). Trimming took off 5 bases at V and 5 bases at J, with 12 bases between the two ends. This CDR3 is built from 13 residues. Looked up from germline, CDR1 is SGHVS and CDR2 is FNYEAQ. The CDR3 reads CASSGTRRTEAFF. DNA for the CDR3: TGTGCCAGCAGCGGGACTCGGAGGACTGAAGCTTTCTTT.

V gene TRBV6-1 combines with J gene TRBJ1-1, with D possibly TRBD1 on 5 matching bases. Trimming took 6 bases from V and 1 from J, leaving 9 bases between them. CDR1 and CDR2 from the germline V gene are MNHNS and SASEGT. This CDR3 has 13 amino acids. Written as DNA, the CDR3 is TGTGCCAGCAGCCGCAGGGCGAACACTGAAGCTTTCTTT. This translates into CASSRRANTEAFF.

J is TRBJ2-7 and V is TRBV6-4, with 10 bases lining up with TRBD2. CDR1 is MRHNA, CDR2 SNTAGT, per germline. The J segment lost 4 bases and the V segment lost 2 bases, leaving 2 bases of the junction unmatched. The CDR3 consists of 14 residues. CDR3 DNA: TGTGCCAGCAGTGACGAGCGGGAGGGTTACGAGCAGTACTTC. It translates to CASSDEREGYEQYF.

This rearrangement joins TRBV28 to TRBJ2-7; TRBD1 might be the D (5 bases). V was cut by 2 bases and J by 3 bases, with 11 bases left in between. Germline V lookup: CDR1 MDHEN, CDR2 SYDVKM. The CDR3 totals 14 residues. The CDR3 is CASSLLGHNYEQYF. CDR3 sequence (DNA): TGTGCCAGCAGTTTACTTGGACACAACTACGAGCAGTACTTC.

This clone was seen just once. The CDR3 DNA reads as TGTGCCAGCAGCTTACCGTTAGGAAGTTATGGCTACACCTTC. This encodes CASSLPLGSYGYTF. The chain is built from TRBV5-6 and TRBJ1-2; no clear D gene. CDR1 SGHDT and CDR2 YYEEEE come from the germline V gene. V gave up 2 bases and J gave up 5 bases, with 13 bases separating them. The CDR3 contains 14 residues.

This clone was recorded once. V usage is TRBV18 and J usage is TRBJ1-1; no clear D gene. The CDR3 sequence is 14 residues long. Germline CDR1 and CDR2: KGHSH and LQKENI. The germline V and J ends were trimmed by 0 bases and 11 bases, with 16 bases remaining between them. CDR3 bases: TGTGCCAGCTCACCACCGACCCGGGTTGAGACGGCTTTCTTT. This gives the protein CASSPPTRVETAFF.

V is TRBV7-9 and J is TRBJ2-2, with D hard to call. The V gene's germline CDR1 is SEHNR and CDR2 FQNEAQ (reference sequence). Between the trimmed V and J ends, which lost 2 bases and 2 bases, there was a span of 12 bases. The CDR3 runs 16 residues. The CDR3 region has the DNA TGTGCCAGCAGCTTAAACAATTTATTAAACACCGGGGAGCTGTTTTTT. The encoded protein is CASSLNNLLNTGELFF.

The CDR3 loop is CASSYYGGGNEKLFF. The CDR3 region has the DNA TGTGCCAGCAGTTATTATGGGGGCGGAAATGAAAAACTGTTTTTT. The chain recombines TRBV6-6 with TRBJ1-4; tentatively, D is TRBD1 (6 bases). The CDR3 totals 15 residues. Germline assignment: CDR1 MNHNY and CDR2 SVGAGI (reference sequence). Trimming removed 3 bases from V and 5 bases from J, with 13 bases in between.

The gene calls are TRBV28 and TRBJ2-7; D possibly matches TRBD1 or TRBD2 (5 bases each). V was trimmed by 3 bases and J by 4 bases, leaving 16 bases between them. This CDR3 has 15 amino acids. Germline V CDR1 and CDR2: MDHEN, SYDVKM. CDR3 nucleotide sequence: TGTGCCAGCAGTTTTGGGGGAACAATCGGATACGAGCAGTACTTC. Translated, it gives CASSFGGTIGYEQYF.

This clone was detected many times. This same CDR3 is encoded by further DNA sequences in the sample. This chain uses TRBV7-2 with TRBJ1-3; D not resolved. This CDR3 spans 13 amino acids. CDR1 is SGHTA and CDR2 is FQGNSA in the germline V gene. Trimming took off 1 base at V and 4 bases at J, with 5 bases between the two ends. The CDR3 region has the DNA TGTGCCAGCAGCTTAGGTGGGGGAAACACCATATATTTT. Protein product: CASSLGGGNTIYF.

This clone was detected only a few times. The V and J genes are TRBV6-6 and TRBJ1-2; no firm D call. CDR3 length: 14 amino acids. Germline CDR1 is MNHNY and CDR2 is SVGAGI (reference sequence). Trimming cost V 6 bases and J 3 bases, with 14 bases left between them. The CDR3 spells CASSRVAPDYGYTF. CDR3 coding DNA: TGTGCCAGCAGCCGAGTCGCTCCTGACTATGGCTACACCTTC.

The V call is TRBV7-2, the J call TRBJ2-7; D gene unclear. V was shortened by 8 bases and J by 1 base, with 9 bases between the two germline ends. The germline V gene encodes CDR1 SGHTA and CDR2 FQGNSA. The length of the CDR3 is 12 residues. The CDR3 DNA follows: TGTGCCAGCGGCCACCGGTCCTACGAGCAGTACTTC. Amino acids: CASGHRSYEQYF.

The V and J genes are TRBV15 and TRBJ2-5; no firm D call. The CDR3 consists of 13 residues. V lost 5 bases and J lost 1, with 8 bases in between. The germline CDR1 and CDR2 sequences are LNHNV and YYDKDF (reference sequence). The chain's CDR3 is CATSFGSQETQYF. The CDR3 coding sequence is TGTGCCACCAGCTTCGGCAGCCAAGAGACCCAGTACTTC.